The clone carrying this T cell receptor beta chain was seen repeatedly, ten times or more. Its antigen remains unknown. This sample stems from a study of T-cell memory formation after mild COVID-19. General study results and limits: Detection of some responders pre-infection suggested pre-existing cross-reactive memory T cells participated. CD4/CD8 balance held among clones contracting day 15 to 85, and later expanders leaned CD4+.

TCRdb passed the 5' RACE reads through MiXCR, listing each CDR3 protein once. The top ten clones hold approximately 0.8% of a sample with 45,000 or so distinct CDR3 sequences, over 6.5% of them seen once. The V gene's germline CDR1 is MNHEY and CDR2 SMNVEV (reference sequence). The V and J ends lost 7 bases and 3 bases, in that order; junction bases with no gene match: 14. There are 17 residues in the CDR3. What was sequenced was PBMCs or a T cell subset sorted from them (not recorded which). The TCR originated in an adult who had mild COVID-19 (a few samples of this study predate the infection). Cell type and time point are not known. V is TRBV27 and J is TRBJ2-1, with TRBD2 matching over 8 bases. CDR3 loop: CASKGISGGRIYNEQFF. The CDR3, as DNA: TGTGCCAGCAAGGGTATTTCGGGCGGGAGGATCTACAATGAGCAGTTCTTC.